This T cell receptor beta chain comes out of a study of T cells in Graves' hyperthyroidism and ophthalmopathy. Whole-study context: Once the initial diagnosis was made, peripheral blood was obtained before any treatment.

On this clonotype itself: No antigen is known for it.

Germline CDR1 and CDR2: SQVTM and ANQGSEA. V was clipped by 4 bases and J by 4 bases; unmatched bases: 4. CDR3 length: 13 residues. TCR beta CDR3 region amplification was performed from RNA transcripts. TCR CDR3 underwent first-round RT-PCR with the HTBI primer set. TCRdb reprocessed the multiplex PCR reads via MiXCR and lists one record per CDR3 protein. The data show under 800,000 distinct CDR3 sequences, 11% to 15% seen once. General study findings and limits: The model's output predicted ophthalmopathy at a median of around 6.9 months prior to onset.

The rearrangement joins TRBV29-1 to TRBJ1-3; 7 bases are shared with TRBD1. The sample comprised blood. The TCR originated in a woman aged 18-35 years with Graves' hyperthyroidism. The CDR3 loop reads CSVGGTVGNTIYF. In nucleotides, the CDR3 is TGCAGCGTTGGAGGGACAGTCGGAAACACCATATATTTT.